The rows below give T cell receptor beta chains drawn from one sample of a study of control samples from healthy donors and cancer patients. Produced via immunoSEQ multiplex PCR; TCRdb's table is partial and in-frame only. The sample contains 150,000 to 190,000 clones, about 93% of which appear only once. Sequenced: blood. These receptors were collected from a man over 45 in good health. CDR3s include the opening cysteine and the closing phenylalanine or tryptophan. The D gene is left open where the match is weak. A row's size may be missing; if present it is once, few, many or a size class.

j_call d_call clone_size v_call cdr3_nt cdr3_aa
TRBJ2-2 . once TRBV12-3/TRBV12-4 TGTGCCAGCAGAGGGGAGGCCGGGGAGCTGTTTTTT CASRGEAGELFF
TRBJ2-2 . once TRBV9 TGTGCCAGCAGCGCGGGTGGCACCGGGGAGCTGTTTTTT CASSAGGTGELFF
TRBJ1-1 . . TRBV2 TGTGCCAGCACCTATCTGGGGCAGCTGAACACTGAAGCTTTCTTT CASTYLGQLNTEAFF
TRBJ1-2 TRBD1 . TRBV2 TGTGCCAGCAGCGGGGCGACAGGGAACTATGGCTACACCTTC CASSGATGNYGYTF
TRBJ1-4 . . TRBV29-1 TGCAGCGTTCTGGGCAGGGTAAATGAAAAACTGTTTTTT CSVLGRVNEKLFF
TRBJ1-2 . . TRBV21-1 TGTGCCAGCAGCATCCAGGGGACAGCTATTCTTAACTATGGCTACACCTTC CASSIQGTAILNYGYTF
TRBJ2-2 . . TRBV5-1 TGCGCCAGCAGCACCCACGGGGGTGGAAACGGGGAGCTGTTTTTT CASSTHGGGNGELFF
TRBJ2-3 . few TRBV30 TGTGCCTGGACTAGACAGGGGAGGGCAGATACGCAGTATTTT CAWTRQGRADTQYF
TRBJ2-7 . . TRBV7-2 TGTGCCAGCAGCTTAGTCGAGACTACCTCCTACGAGCAGTACTTC CASSLVETTSYEQYF
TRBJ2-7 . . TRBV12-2 TGTGCAAGTCGCCCCCGGACCAGGTTTGGCGAGCAGTACTTC CASRPRTRFGEQYF
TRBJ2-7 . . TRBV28 TGTGCCAGCACCCAATCGGGAGCGAGGGAGCAGTACTTC CASTQSGAREQYF
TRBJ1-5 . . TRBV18 TGTGCCAGCTCACCAAACCCCCAGGGTGGCAATCAGCCCCAGCATTTT CASSPNPQGGNQPQHF
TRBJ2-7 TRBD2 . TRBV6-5 TGTGCCAGCAGTTACACACCGGGACTAGGCTTTGACGAGCAGTACTTC CASSYTPGLGFDEQYF
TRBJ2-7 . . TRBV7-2 TGTGCCAGCAGCTTAGCGAGGGCTACCTACGAGCAGTACTTC CASSLARATYEQYF
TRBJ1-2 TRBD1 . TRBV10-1 TGCGCCAGCAGTGCGGACAGGGCGGGGAACTATGGCTACACCTTC CASSADRAGNYGYTF
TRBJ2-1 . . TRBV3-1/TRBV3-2 TGTGCCAGCAGCGGCAATGAGCAGTTCTTC CASSGNEQFF
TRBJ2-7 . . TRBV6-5 TGTGCCAGCAGTTACTCGTGGGGCAGGGGGGCCTACGAGCAGTACTTC CASSYSWGRGAYEQYF
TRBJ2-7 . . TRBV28 TGTGCCGTAATTGGGATAGCGAACTACGAGCAGTACTTC CAVIGIANYEQYF
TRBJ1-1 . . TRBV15 TGTGCCACCAGCAGAGTCCAACCGGACAGGAACACTGAAGCTTTCTTT CATSRVQPDRNTEAFF
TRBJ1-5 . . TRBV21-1 TGTGCCAGCAGCAAAGTGGTCAATCAGGACAGGGCTGATCAGCCCCAGCATTTT CASSKVVNQDRADQPQHF
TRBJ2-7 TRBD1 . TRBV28 TGTGCCAGCAGTAGCCCGGGACAGGCATTGTACTTC CASSSPGQALYF
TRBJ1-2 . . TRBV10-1 TGCGCCAGCAGTGGGACGGCGGTTCCCTATGGCTACACCTTC CASSGTAVPYGYTF
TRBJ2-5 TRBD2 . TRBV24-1 TGTGCCACCAGTGAGCTTCGGCGGGGGGGCCCAGAGACCCAGTACTTC CATSELRRGGPETQYF
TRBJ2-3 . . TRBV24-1 TGTGCCACCAGTGAAAGGACAAGGACGGGTACGCAGTATTTT CATSERTRTGTQYF
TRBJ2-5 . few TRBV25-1 TGTGCCAGCAGTGAATATTCGGTGCAAGAGACCCAGTACTTC CASSEYSVQETQYF
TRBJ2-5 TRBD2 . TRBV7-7 TGTGCTAGCAGCCGGGGACTAGCGGGAGGGCAAGAGACCCAGTACTTC CASSRGLAGGQETQYF
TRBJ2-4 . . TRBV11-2 TGTGCCAGCAGCTTAGTTGGGGGGCAGGCGGAGGTCAAAAACATTCAGTACTTC CASSLVGGQAEVKNIQYF
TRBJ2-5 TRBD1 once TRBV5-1 TGCGCCAGCAGCTCGACAGGGGGTGAGGAGACCCAGTACTTC CASSSTGGEETQYF
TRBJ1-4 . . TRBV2 TGTGCCAGCAGTGGCAGGGTGAGGGATGAAAAACTGTTTTTT CASSGRVRDEKLFF
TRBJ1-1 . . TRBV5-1 TGCGCCAGCAGCGCAGCAGGAGTAGCTTTCTTT CASSAAGVAFF
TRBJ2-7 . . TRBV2 TGTGCCAGCAGTGGAAAGTACGAGCAGTACTTC CASSGKYEQYF
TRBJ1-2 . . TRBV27 TGTGCCAGCAGTTTAATTTCAGGGAGCAATGGCTACACCTTC CASSLISGSNGYTF
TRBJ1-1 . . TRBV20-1 TGCACTACCGACAGGAACACTGAAGCTTTCTTT CTTDRNTEAFF
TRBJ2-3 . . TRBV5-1 TGCGCCAGCAGTTCACAGGGTTTAGACGCAGATACGCAGTATTTT CASSSQGLDADTQYF
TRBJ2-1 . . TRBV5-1 TGCGCCAGCAGCCTCCGGGGAGACAATGAGCAGTTCTTC CASSLRGDNEQFF
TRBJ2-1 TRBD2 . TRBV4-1 TGCGCCAGCAGCTCCCTAGCGGGAGGTCCCGATGAGCAGTTCTTC CASSSLAGGPDEQFF
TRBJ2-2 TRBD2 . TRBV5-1 TGCGCCAGCAGCGTTAGCGGGGGTAGTTCCGGGGAGCTGTTTTTT CASSVSGGSSGELFF
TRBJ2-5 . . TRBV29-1 TGCAGCGTTGTTAGTCAGGGGGAGACCCAGTACTTC CSVVSQGETQYF
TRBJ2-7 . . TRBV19 TGTGCCAGTAGTAATCCTGGGGTAACCTACGAGCAGTACTTC CASSNPGVTYEQYF
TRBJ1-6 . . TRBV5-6 TGTGCCAGCAGCTTGGCTACTGGTTATAATTCACCCCTCCACTTT CASSLATGYNSPLHF
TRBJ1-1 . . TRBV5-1 TGCGCCAGCATGGACAGTTTCGGGACTGAAGCTTTCTTT CASMDSFGTEAFF
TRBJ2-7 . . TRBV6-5 TGTGCCAGCAGCTCTCTTAGCGGTCTCTCCTACGAGCAGTACTTC CASSSLSGLSYEQYF
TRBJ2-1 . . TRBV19 TGTGCCACTGGTAGGGGTTACAATGAGCAGTTCTTC CATGRGYNEQFF
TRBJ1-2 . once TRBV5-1 TGCGCCAGCAGCCTCAGGGTGGAGTCTGGCTACACCTTC CASSLRVESGYTF
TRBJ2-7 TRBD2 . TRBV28 TGTGCCAGCAGTTCGCCTGCCTCAACTAGCGGGGTCTCCTACGAGCAGTACTTC CASSSPASTSGVSYEQYF
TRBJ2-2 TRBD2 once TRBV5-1 TGCGCCAGCAGCTTGGTTGTGGCGGGAGGTCCCACCGGGGAGCTGTTTTTT CASSLVVAGGPTGELFF
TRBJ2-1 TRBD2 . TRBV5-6 TGTGCCAGCAGCTTTAGGACTAGCGGGACTTATTGGGGTAACAATGAGCAGTTCTTC CASSFRTSGTYWGNNEQFF
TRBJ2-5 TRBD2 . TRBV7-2 TGTGCCAGCAGCGTTGGGACTAGCGGGAGAGGGGAGACCCAGTACTTC CASSVGTSGRGETQYF
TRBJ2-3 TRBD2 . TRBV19 TGTGCCAGTAACCCCGGGACTAGGGTAGCAGATACGCAGTATTTT CASNPGTRVADTQYF
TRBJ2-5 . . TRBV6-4 TGTGCCAGCAGTGACTCGAGGGGGGAGACCCAGTACTTC CASSDSRGETQYF